What follows are 2 T cell receptor beta chains derived from one specimen sequenced in a study of shared clonotypes between healthy human individuals. The naive CD8 subset, CD45RO-negative cells positively selected for CCR7, excluded terminally differentiated effector memory CD45RA+ cells. Clones were sequenced by immunoSEQ multiplex PCR, and TCRdb holds only the in-frame ones, with some missing. The sample gives hundreds of thousands of clones, nearly 97% of which show up once; less than 0.13% is in the top ten. The sequenced material came from naive CD8+ T cells sorted from blood. The receptors stem from a woman aged 25 to 39 in good health.

A word on this clone: Additional DNA sequences in this sample encode the identical CDR3. This sequence joins TRBV7-9 and TRBJ1-1; a weak D match, TRBD1 (5 bases). Germline CDR1 SEHNR, CDR2 FQNEAQ (reference sequence). The length of the CDR3 is 15 residues. V was clipped by 1 base and J by 0 bases, with 9 bases between them. CDR3 bases: TGTGCCAGCAGCTTAGGGGGGGTTATGAACACTGAAGCTTTCTTT. Amino acid sequence: CASSLGGVMNTEAFF. The full variable domain, completed using reference TRBV7-9 and TRBJ1-1, is DTGVSQNPRHKITKRGQNVTFRCDPISEHNRLYWYRQTLGQGPEFLTYFQNEAQLEKSRLLSDRFSAERPKGSFSTLEIQRTEQGDSAMYLCASSLGGVMNTEAFFGQGTRLTVV.

This clone was seen a handful of times. At one end the junction does not follow the germline gene, possibly because of a read error. The V gene is TRBV7-9, the J gene TRBJ1-5, with D perhaps matching TRBD1 (5 bases). The germline V gene encodes CDR1 SEHNR and CDR2 FQNEAQ (reference sequence). The CDR3 runs to 14 residues. The CDR3 DNA is TGTGCCAGCAGTTTAGACAGTCTACATCAGCCCCAGCATTTT. As protein: CASSLDSLHQPQHF.